The 8 T cell receptor beta chains listed next were all sequenced from one sample in a study of vaccination effects on CD4 cells after COVID-19. Using immunoSEQ multiplex PCR, the repertoire was profiled, and TCRdb retains in-frame clones only, with some absent. The sample consists of tens of thousands of clones, around 80% of them appearing once. These receptors lack a known antigen. Researchers isolated CD4+ T cells once approximately ten days of culture had elapsed. Their SARS-CoV-2 infection, verified by PCR, occurred between March and December 2020. Vaccination of participants consisted of two doses of either the BNT162b2 or mRNA-1273 vaccine. This material consisted of CD4+ T cells from PBMCs cultured without peptide, taken after COVID-19 vaccination. These receptors originate from a human donor who had a prior SARS-CoV-2 infection.

The V and J genes are TRBV19 and TRBJ2-7; a weak D match, TRBD1 (5 bases). Between the trimmed V and J ends, which lost 5 bases and 3 bases, there was a span of 14 bases. This CDR3 is 14 amino acids long. Looked up from germline, CDR1 is LNHDA and CDR2 is SQIVND (reference sequence). The CDR3 region has the DNA TGTGCCAGTAGTTTTGGTTGGGGCAACTACGAGCAGTACTTC. Translated: CASSFGWGNYEQYF.

V gene TRBV9 combines with J gene TRBJ2-3, with unresolved D. The ends were cut back, 4 bases at V and 6 bases at J, with 15 bases in the middle. In germline, CDR1 is SGDLS, CDR2 YYNGEE. This CDR3 region has 14 residues. The CDR3 nucleotides read TGTGCCAGCAGCCACCTGATGACACCGGATACGCAGTATTTT. It codes for CASSHLMTPDTQYF.

The CDR3 sequence: CASSPTTGDNEQFF. The CDR3 region has the DNA TGTGCCAGCAGCCCAACGACAGGGGATAATGAGCAGTTCTTC. The rearrangement uses TRBV7-3 and TRBJ2-1; 8 nucleotides agree with TRBD1. The CDR3 covers 14 residues. Unmatched junction bases numbered 7, after V lost 5 bases and J lost 7 bases. Germline CDR1 and CDR2: SGHTA and FQGTGA.

The chain has TRBV30 and TRBJ2-3; no clear D gene. The V gene's germline CDR1 is GTSNPN and CDR2 SVGIG (reference sequence). The CDR3 has 11 residues. Trimming took off 0 bases at V and 9 bases at J, with 7 bases between the two ends. CDR3 coding DNA: TGTGCCTGGAGTGTAATGGCCACGCAGTATTTT. It specifies CAWSVMATQYF.

By share, this clone counts as medium-sized. The rearrangement links TRBV9 to TRBJ1-3; maybe TRBD1 (6 bases). Looked up from germline, CDR1 is SGDLS and CDR2 is YYNGEE. V dropped 1 base and J dropped 2 bases, with 10 bases sitting between them. The CDR3 is made up of 15 amino acids. CDR3 bases: TGTGCCAGCAGCGTACAACAGGGTACTGGAAACACCATATATTTT. Its protein is CASSVQQGTGNTIYF.

The V call is TRBV7-2, the J call TRBJ2-3; 8 nucleotides align to TRBD2. After removal of 2 bases from V and 2 bases from J, the junction contained 3 bases not matched to a gene. This CDR3 region has 15 residues. Germline lookup yields CDR1 SGHTA and CDR2 FQGNSA. The CDR3, as DNA: TGTGCCAGCAGCTTACTAGCGGGCTACACAGATACGCAGTATTTT. It translates to CASSLLAGYTDTQYF.

The CDR3 loop reads CASRKDRNTGELFF. CDR3 bases: TGTGCCAGCAGGAAAGACAGGAACACCGGGGAGCTGTTTTTT. The chain joins TRBV2 to TRBJ2-2; TRBD1 is a possible D gene (5 bases). Looked up from germline, CDR1 is SNHLY and CDR2 is FYNNEI. The CDR3 totals 14 residues. V lost 6 bases and J lost 1, with 9 bases in between.

The V gene is TRBV30, the J gene TRBJ1-2; D is perhaps TRBD1 (5 bases). Germline V gene lookup returns CDR1 GTSNPN and CDR2 SVGIG (reference sequence). The ends were cut back, 1 base at V and 2 bases at J, with 17 bases in the middle. The CDR3 is 16 residues long. CDR3 bases: TGTGCCTGGAGTGCTAAACCCGGGACGCCCAACTATGGCTACACCTTC. This sequence encodes CAWSAKPGTPNYGYTF.